The rows below give T cell receptor beta chains drawn from one sample of a study of T cell responses to AZD1222 COVID-19 vaccine. Clones were sequenced by immunoSEQ multiplex PCR, and TCRdb holds only the in-frame ones, with some missing. The sample holds about 83,000 clones; around 89% are singletons and the top ten take just over 30%. Sequenced here: peripheral blood, sampled on day 0 of AZD1222 vaccination. The receptors were gathered from an adult in good health. Both conserved end residues are part of each CDR3.

V gene	J gene	CDR3 protein
TRBV10-3	TRBJ1-1	CAISDPMRNTEAFF
TRBV28	TRBJ1-2	CLVSGNRGYTF
TRBV2	TRBJ2-3	CASSSGGSTDTQYF
TRBV4-1	TRBJ2-7	CASSQGGYRDRAYEQYF
TRBV27	TRBJ2-4	CASRYRNIQYF
TRBV9	TRBJ2-3	CASSVAPLPQGVGTDTQYF
TRBV27	TRBJ2-1	CASSPLMGGARVGRLAGPNEQFF
TRBV30	TRBJ2-5	CAWSGGGETQYF
TRBV27	TRBJ1-1	CASSLRRAGTEAFF
TRBV19	TRBJ1-1	CASSIDWTGNTEAFF
TRBV4-3	TRBJ1-2	CASSPNTGVYGYTF
TRBV10-1	TRBJ2-7	CASSELRDGEQYF
TRBV11-1	TRBJ2-7	CASSGGTDSYEQYF
TRBV9	TRBJ2-2	CASSVEGNTGELFF
TRBV10-2	TRBJ2-7	CASSGPLAGASYEQYF
TRBV6-6	TRBJ1-5	CASWLGNQPQHF
TRBV5-1	TRBJ2-7	CASSLVSGWEQYF
TRBV14	TRBJ1-1	CASSAQGATGNTEAFF